The present entry profiles one T cell receptor (beta chain) with its context. Antigen specificity is unknown. V shed 3 bases and J 8 bases; nucleotides not matched to a gene: 9. CDR1 and CDR2 (germline): MNHEY, SMNVEV (reference sequence). The CDR3 is 15 amino acids. The data originate from a study of Ad26.COV2.S vaccination and SARS-CoV-2 variants. Study-wide results and limits: The study found higher spike-specific TCR breadth in vaccine than placebo recipients. Recipients of vaccine and of placebo showed similar breadth of their non-spike TCR repertoires.

Specified treatment: 15 to 20 received Ad26.COV2.S at low or high dose, single or two shots; several received placebo; per-sample allocation not given. Each sample was drawn 63 days after the first injection (of vaccine or placebo). An adult of 18-55 years in Boston served as donor. The table came from immunoSEQ multiplex PCR; TCRdb's copy has only in-frame clones and leaves some out. The sample consists of hundreds of thousands of clones, approximately 86% of them appearing once. This receptor was taken from a person aged 18-65 years who received the Ad26.COV2.S COVID-19 vaccine or a placebo. The sample in question was peripheral blood, obtained in a trial of Ad26.COV2.S vaccine versus placebo. The chain is built from TRBV27 and TRBJ2-2, with 7 bases identical to TRBD1. The CDR3 is CASSFSDREYGELFF. The CDR3 DNA reads as TGTGCCAGCAGTTTTTCCGACAGGGAATATGGGGAGCTGTTTTTT.